A selection of T cell receptor beta chains follows, all from one sample in a study of cytomegalovirus exposure and HLA in healthy donors. Assay used: immunoSEQ multiplex PCR; TCRdb lists only in-frame clones, some missing. The data hold about 180,000 clones, with almost 85% observed a single time. Sequenced input: PBMCs. These TCRs come from a boy aged 2-15 years in good health and CMV-seronegative. Each CDR3 is given with its conserved first and last residue. D genes are given only for firm matches. Not every row has a clone size; where given, it reads once, few, many or a size class.

DNA | CDR3 | J | size | V | D
TGTGCCAGCAGCGAAAGACAGGGGGCGGAGGCTGAAGCTTTCTTT | CASSERQGAEAEAFF | TRBJ1-1 | once | TRBV7-3 | TRBD1
TGCGCCAGCAGTGAGTGGGCTAGCGGGAGGAGAAACGAGCAGTACTTC | CASSEWASGRRNEQYF | TRBJ2-7 | - | TRBV10-1 | TRBD2
TGTGCCAGCAGCTTAGTCGGGGAGAGCTCCTACGAGCAGTACTTC | CASSLVGESSYEQYF | TRBJ2-7 | few | TRBV13 | -
TGTGCCAGCAATGGAGCGGCCTCCTACAATGAGCAGTTCTTC | CASNGAASYNEQFF | TRBJ2-1 | - | TRBV28 | -
TGTGCCAGCAGCTTAGACGGGAGAGGTCCTGGAAACACCATATATTTT | CASSLDGRGPGNTIYF | TRBJ1-3 | once | TRBV7-9 | -
TGCGCCAGCAGCTTGTTCGGGTCCACTTACTATGGCTACACCTTC | CASSLFGSTYYGYTF | TRBJ1-2 | - | TRBV5-1 | -
TGTGCCAGTAGTATAGTCGGTAGCGGGAACTACAATGAGCAGTTCTTC | CASSIVGSGNYNEQFF | TRBJ2-1 | - | TRBV19 | TRBD2
TGTGCCAGCAGCCCGGTACTAGCGGGAGTCACAGATACGCAGTATTTT | CASSPVLAGVTDTQYF | TRBJ2-3 | - | TRBV9 | TRBD2
TGTGCCAGCAGTCTCGGACAGGGGGCTGAAGCTTTCTTT | CASSLGQGAEAFF | TRBJ1-1 | - | TRBV25-1 | TRBD1
TGTGCCAGCAGCCACAGAGGGGGTTACGGGGAGCTGTTTTTT | CASSHRGGYGELFF | TRBJ2-2 | once | TRBV13 | -
TGTGCCTGGAGTAGACAGATCGACGGAGCTTTCTTT | CAWSRQIDGAFF | TRBJ1-1 | - | TRBV30 | -
TGTGCCAGCAGCCAAGTACTCCCAGGGTCCCTCTACACCGGGGAGCTGTTTTTT | CASSQVLPGSLYTGELFF | TRBJ2-2 | - | TRBV14 | -
TGCGCCAGCAGAAAACTGGGGGGAGGTAGAGGGGAGACCCAGTACTTC | CASRKLGGGRGETQYF | TRBJ2-5 | - | TRBV4-1 | -
TGCGCCAGCAGCCAAGAGGGGGGAACCCCCCAGCATTTT | CASSQEGGTPQHF | TRBJ1-5 | - | TRBV4-1 | -
TGCGCCAGCAGCCCGGGACAGGGGAGTTGGCTGAACACTGAAGCTTTCTTT | CASSPGQGSWLNTEAFF | TRBJ1-1 | - | TRBV5-1 | TRBD1
TGTGCCAGCTCATCTTTGACAGGGGATCGTCAGCCCCAGCATTTT | CASSSLTGDRQPQHF | TRBJ1-5 | - | TRBV18 | TRBD1
TGTGCCAGTAGTATAGGGACTAGCACAGATACGCAGTATTTT | CASSIGTSTDTQYF | TRBJ2-3 | - | TRBV19 | -
TGTGCCATCAGTTCCAGGACAGGTCCCTCCTACAATGAGCAGTTCTTC | CAISSRTGPSYNEQFF | TRBJ2-1 | - | TRBV10-3 | TRBD1
TGTGCCAGCAGCTTGACAGGGAGGGTCGAGCAGTACTTC | CASSLTGRVEQYF | TRBJ2-7 | - | TRBV5-6 | -
TGTGCCATCAGTGAGTCAGAAGGGACAGTCACAGATACGCAGTATTTT | CAISESEGTVTDTQYF | TRBJ2-3 | - | TRBV10-3 | TRBD1
TGTGCCAGCAGCTTAGGCCCCCAGTCCTACGAGCAGTACTTC | CASSLGPQSYEQYF | TRBJ2-7 | - | TRBV13 | -
TGCGCCAGCAGCCCGAGCGAAGGATATGGATACGAGCAGTACTTC | CASSPSEGYGYEQYF | TRBJ2-7 | - | TRBV4-1 | -
TGTGCCAGCAGTCCACCGGGACAGGGGTGGGGAAACACCATATATTTT | CASSPPGQGWGNTIYF | TRBJ1-3 | few | TRBV28 | TRBD1
TGTGCCAGCAGCTTAAGACTAGCGGGGTTTAACACCGGGGAGCTGTTTTTT | CASSLRLAGFNTGELFF | TRBJ2-2 | - | TRBV7-7 | TRBD2
TGCGCCAGCAGCTCAGGACAGAACACTGAAGCTTTCTTT | CASSSGQNTEAFF | TRBJ1-1 | - | TRBV5-1 | -
TGTGCCAGCAGTTTAAACGGGAGCGGCGAGCAGTACTTC | CASSLNGSGEQYF | TRBJ2-7 | - | TRBV28 | -
TGTGCCAGCAGTTTTATTCAGGGGACGGACTATGGCTACACCTTC | CASSFIQGTDYGYTF | TRBJ1-2 | - | TRBV28 | -
TGTGCCAGCAGACGCACAGGGGGACGAGAGACCCAGTACTTC | CASRRTGGRETQYF | TRBJ2-5 | - | TRBV6-5 | TRBD1
TGTGCCAGCAGCCCACTTTCAGGCAACTACACCGGGGAGCTGTTTTTT | CASSPLSGNYTGELFF | TRBJ2-2 | once | TRBV7-3 | -
TGTGCCAGCAGCCCTTGGGGAGGGTACGAGCAGTACTTC | CASSPWGGYEQYF | TRBJ2-7 | - | TRBV7-9 | TRBD2
TGCGCCAGCAGTGACGGGACAGAATATGGCTACACCTTC | CASSDGTEYGYTF | TRBJ1-2 | - | TRBV10-1 | TRBD1
TGCGCCAGCAGGGCGGACAGGGGAGAAAAACTGTTTTTT | CASRADRGEKLFF | TRBJ1-4 | - | TRBV5-1 | TRBD1
TGTGCCAGCAGTCCCGGACTGTACTCTGGGGCCAACGTCCTGACTTTC | CASSPGLYSGANVLTF | TRBJ2-6 | - | TRBV28 | -
TGTGCCAGCAGCTTTCACAATAATTCACCCCTCCACTTT | CASSFHNNSPLHF | TRBJ1-6 | once | TRBV7-9 | -
TGTGCCAGCTCACCACCGACTAGCGTCAAATACGAGCAGTACTTC | CASSPPTSVKYEQYF | TRBJ2-7 | - | TRBV18 | TRBD2
TGTGCCAGTACCTCACTAGCGGGAGACTACAATGAGCAGTTCTTC | CASTSLAGDYNEQFF | TRBJ2-1 | - | TRBV19 | TRBD2
TGCGCCAGCAGTGAGGGACAGGAGAACACTGAAGCTTTCTTT | CASSEGQENTEAFF | TRBJ1-1 | few | TRBV10-1 | TRBD1
TGTGCCAGCAGTGAGAACAGGGGAACTGAAGCTTTCTTT | CASSENRGTEAFF | TRBJ1-1 | few | TRBV6-1 | TRBD1
TGCAGCGTCGATCGGACAGGGGGTGAAGAGACCCAGTACTTC | CSVDRTGGEETQYF | TRBJ2-5 | - | TRBV29-1 | TRBD1
TGTGCCAGCAGCGTAGCTGGGGGACAGGGAAATGGCTACACCTTC | CASSVAGGQGNGYTF | TRBJ1-2 | - | TRBV9 | TRBD1
TGTGCCAGCAGCTTATGGCGGGACTACAATGAGCAGTTCTTC | CASSLWRDYNEQFF | TRBJ2-1 | - | TRBV7-8 | -
TGTGCCAGCAGTTACGCCGTCTTGAGTGTCCCATCCGAGCAGTACTTC | CASSYAVLSVPSEQYF | TRBJ2-7 | once | TRBV6-5 | -
TGCAGCGTTCTCCGGGGGGCAGCCTACGAGCAGTACTTC | CSVLRGAAYEQYF | TRBJ2-7 | - | TRBV29-1 | -
TGTGCCAGCAGCCCACCTCCGGGACTAGCGGGAGGGTTGAACACCGGGGAGCTGTTTTTT | CASSPPPGLAGGLNTGELFF | TRBJ2-2 | - | TRBV13 | TRBD2
TGCGCCAGCAGCCAAGATCTATTGCTAATCTACGAGCAGTACTTC | CASSQDLLLIYEQYF | TRBJ2-7 | - | TRBV4-1 | -
TGTGCCATCAGTGAGATGCGTGGGAACGAGGGGACCCAGTACTTC | CAISEMRGNEGTQYF | TRBJ2-5 | - | TRBV10-3 | -
TGTGCCAGCAGAAGGACTAGCGGGAGTGGGGCCACAGATACGCAGTATTTT | CASRRTSGSGATDTQYF | TRBJ2-3 | - | TRBV9 | TRBD2